The next 18 T cell receptor beta chains were all read from a single sample in a study of beta chain features in type 1 diabetes. Expressed TCRB transcripts were sequenced because the isolated RNA had all been reverse transcribed beforehand. Clones were read by immunoSEQ multiplex PCR, and TCRdb kept only the in-frame ones, dropping some. The repertoire holds 300,000 to 400,000 clones, with around 12% as singletons. The sample was naive CD4+ T cells from blood. These receptors all come from a man between 18 and 35 years old in good health.

This clone was seen only a few times. This chain connects TRBV5-1 to TRBJ1-4; D perhaps matches TRBD1 (6 bases). CDR3 length equals 16 residues. Trimming removed 4 bases from V and 0 bases from J, with 13 bases in between. The germline gives CDR1 SGHRS, CDR2 YFSETQ. The CDR3 DNA reads as TGCGCCAGCAGCCCTGGACAGACCGCAACTAATGAAAAACTGTTTTTT. Its protein is CASSPGQTATNEKLFF.

The chain links TRBV7-9 to TRBJ1-5, with D possibly being TRBD1 (5 bases). This CDR3 region has 16 residues. Germline lookup yields CDR1 SEHNR and CDR2 FQNEAQ (reference sequence). V was pared by 3 bases and J by 6 bases, with 18 bases between. This CDR3 is CASSLIGGGGGQPQHF. CDR3 coding DNA: TGTGCCAGCAGCTTGATCGGGGGAGGCGGCGGTCAGCCCCAGCATTTT.

About this clone itself: Within the sample, other DNA sequences also encode this same CDR3. The CDR3 spells CASSVGDRGTEAFF. CDR3 nucleotide sequence: TGTGCCAGCAGCGTAGGGGACAGGGGGACTGAAGCTTTCTTT. The chain links TRBV9 to TRBJ1-1; 11 nucleotides match TRBD1. CDR1 and CDR2 from the germline V gene are SGDLS and YYNGEE. The V gene end was trimmed by 0 bases and the J gene end by 5 bases; junction bases not matched to a gene: 0. The CDR3 covers 14 residues.

The CDR3 nucleotides read TGCAGTGCTTCGTACAATGAGCAGTTCTTC. Protein sequence: CSASYNEQFF. This chain joins TRBV20-1 and TRBJ2-1; D not resolved. CDR1 DFQATT and CDR2 SNEGSKA come from the germline V gene (reference sequence). V was cut by 5 bases and J by 4 bases, with 3 bases left in between. This CDR3 region has 10 residues.

This clone has more than one count but fewer than ten. The J gene is TRBJ2-3, the V gene TRBV28; no clear D. The CDR3 length is 13 residues. CDR1 and CDR2 (germline): MDHEN, SYDVKM. Trimming took off 10 bases at V and 4 bases at J, with 15 bases between the two ends. The CDR3 nucleotides read TGTGCCACCGATTACGGTCGGGCAGATACGCAGTATTTT. Translating it yields CATDYGRADTQYF.

This clone was recorded a few times. The chain has TRBV29-1 and TRBJ1-1, with a weak D call TRBD1 (6 bases). The CDR3 is made up of 11 amino acids. Germline V gene lookup returns CDR1 SQVTM and CDR2 ANQGSEA. V lost 5 bases, J lost 5 bases, and 9 bases lay in between. This CDR3 is CSVQRGTEAFF. Written as DNA, the CDR3 is TGCAGCGTTCAGAGGGGGACTGAAGCTTTCTTT.

This clone was seen a few times. V is TRBV6-5 and J is TRBJ2-7; 14 nucleotides line up with TRBD2. The CDR3 length is 16 residues. J gave up 4 bases and V 2 bases, and 4 bases lay outside the gene matches. The V gene's germline CDR1 is MNHEY and CDR2 SVGAGI. In nucleotides, the CDR3 is TGTGCCAGCAGTTACACGGGGACTAGCGGGAGTTACGAGCAGTACTTC. This encodes CASSYTGTSGSYEQYF.

The rearrangement links TRBV6-6 to TRBJ1-2; 7 positions match TRBD1. CDR1 and CDR2 (germline): MNHNY, SVGAGI (reference sequence). Germline trimming cut 2 bases from V and 4 bases from J; bases unmatched to any gene: 7. The CDR3 is 15 amino acids. The CDR3 here is CASSYADRLGYGYTF. CDR3 nucleotide sequence: TGTGCCAGCAGTTACGCGGACAGGTTAGGCTATGGCTACACCTTC.

The rearrangement links TRBV6-5 to TRBJ1-1, with D perhaps matching TRBD1 (6 bases). The V gene's germline CDR1 is MNHEY and CDR2 SVGAGI. Between the trimmed V and J ends, which lost 7 bases and 0 bases, there was a span of 12 bases. The CDR3 sequence is 14 residues long. The CDR3 coding sequence is TGTGCCAGCACCCCAGGGGTCATGAACACTGAAGCTTTCTTT. Protein product: CASTPGVMNTEAFF.

V is TRBV30 and J is TRBJ1-6; D might be TRBD1 (6 bases). The CDR3 sequence is 13 residues long. CDR1 and CDR2 from the germline V gene are GTSNPN and SVGIG (reference sequence). The V gene lost 0 bases and the J gene lost 7 bases, with 7 bases spanning the gap. The CDR3 region is CAWSVDRNSPLHF. The CDR3 coding sequence is TGTGCCTGGAGTGTCGACAGGAATTCACCCCTCCACTTT.

The chain couples TRBV18 to TRBJ2-5; tentatively, D is TRBD1 (5 bases). CDR3 length: 15 residues. Germline CDR1 is KGHSH and CDR2 is LQKENI. Trimming stripped 5 bases from V and 4 bases from J, with 17 bases between. The CDR3 protein is CASSANPGMGETQYF. Written as DNA, the CDR3 is TGTGCCAGCTCAGCAAACCCAGGGATGGGAGAGACCCAGTACTTC.

The chain carries TRBV18 and TRBJ2-6, with D possibly TRBD1 on 6 matching bases. The CDR3 has 18 residues. CDR1 and CDR2 (germline): KGHSH, LQKENI. V was trimmed by 6 bases and J by 0 bases, leaving 18 bases between them. CDR3 DNA: TGTGCCAGCTCCCAGACGCCTCAGGGGCCCTCTGGGGCCAACGTCCTGACTTTC. Protein product: CASSQTPQGPSGANVLTF.

This clone was picked up a small number of times. The rearrangement joins TRBV11-2 to TRBJ2-7; the D is unclear. Per the germline V gene, CDR1 is SGHAT and CDR2 is FQNNGV. This CDR3 is 14 amino acids long. V lost 1 base and J 1 base, leaving 8 bases between the germline ends. This CDR3 reads CASSLVLVSYEQYF. The CDR3 DNA reads TGTGCCAGCAGCTTAGTGCTAGTTTCCTACGAGCAGTACTTC.

Concerning this clone: Other DNA sequences in this specimen translate into the identical CDR3. The V and J genes are TRBV7-9 and TRBJ2-7; no firm D call. Germline V CDR1 and CDR2: SEHNR, FQNEAQ (reference sequence). The CDR3 runs to 11 residues. V was clipped by 4 bases and J by 2 bases, with 3 bases between them. The CDR3 here is CASSSTYEQYF. The CDR3 DNA sequence: TGTGCCAGCAGCTCAACCTACGAGCAGTACTTC. Complete variable domain (other parts from reference TRBV7-9 and TRBJ2-7): DTGVSQNPRHKITKRGQNVTFRCDPISEHNRLYWYRQTLGQGPEFLTYFQNEAQLEKSRLLSDRFSAERPKGSFSTLEIQRTEQGDSAMYLCASSSTYEQYFGPGTRLTVT.

DNA for the CDR3: TGTGCCAGCAGCCCTAACAGGGGAGGACAGACCCAGTACTTC. Residues: CASSPNRGGQTQYF. The rearrangement uses TRBV7-9 and TRBJ2-5, with a possible D match to TRBD1 (7 bases). From germline, CDR1 is SEHNR and CDR2 FQNEAQ (reference sequence). Trimming took off 5 bases at V and 6 bases at J, with 16 bases between the two ends. The CDR3 spans 14 residues.

This clone was detected a few times. The chain links TRBV9 to TRBJ2-7; tentative D call: TRBD2 (6 bases). The V gene lost 0 bases and the J gene lost 6 bases, with 13 bases spanning the gap. This CDR3 has 14 amino acids. Germline V gene data show CDR1 as SGDLS and CDR2 as YYNGEE. The CDR3 DNA reads as TGTGCCAGCAGCGTAGTTCCTAGCGAAGGCGAGCAGTACTTC. Its translation: CASSVVPSEGEQYF.

The chain joins TRBV9 to TRBJ2-1; 14 bases line up with TRBD2. CDR3 size: 15 residues. The ends lost 3 bases at V and 10 bases at J; junction bases unmatched: 6. Per the germline V gene, CDR1 is SGDLS and CDR2 is YYNGEE. CDR3 nucleotide sequence: TGTGCCAGCAGCGCGGGACTAGCGGGAGCCTACGAGCAGTTCTTC. Translating it yields CASSAGLAGAYEQFF.

The genes are TRBV10-3 and TRBJ2-5; possibly TRBD1 for D (5 bases). The ends were cut back, 4 bases at V and 5 bases at J, with 11 bases in the middle. Germline V gene lookup returns CDR1 ENHRY and CDR2 SYGVKD. CDR3 size: 13 residues. CDR3 nucleotide sequence: TGTGCCATCAGTGTAGTGGGGCGGGAGACCCAGTACTTC. Its translation: CAISVVGRETQYF.